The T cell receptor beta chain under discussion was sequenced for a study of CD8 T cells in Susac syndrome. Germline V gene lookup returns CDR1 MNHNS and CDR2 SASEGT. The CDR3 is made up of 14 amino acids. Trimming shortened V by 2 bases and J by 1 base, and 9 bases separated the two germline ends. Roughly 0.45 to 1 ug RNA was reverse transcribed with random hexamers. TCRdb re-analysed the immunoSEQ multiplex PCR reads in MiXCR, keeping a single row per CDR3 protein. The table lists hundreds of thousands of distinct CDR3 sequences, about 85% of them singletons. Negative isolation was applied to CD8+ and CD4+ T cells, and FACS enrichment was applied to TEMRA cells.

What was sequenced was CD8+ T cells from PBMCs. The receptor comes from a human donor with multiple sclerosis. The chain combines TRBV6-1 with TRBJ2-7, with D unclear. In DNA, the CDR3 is TGTGCCAGCAGTGAACTCACAGCGTCCTACGAGCAGTACTTC. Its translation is CASSELTASYEQYF.